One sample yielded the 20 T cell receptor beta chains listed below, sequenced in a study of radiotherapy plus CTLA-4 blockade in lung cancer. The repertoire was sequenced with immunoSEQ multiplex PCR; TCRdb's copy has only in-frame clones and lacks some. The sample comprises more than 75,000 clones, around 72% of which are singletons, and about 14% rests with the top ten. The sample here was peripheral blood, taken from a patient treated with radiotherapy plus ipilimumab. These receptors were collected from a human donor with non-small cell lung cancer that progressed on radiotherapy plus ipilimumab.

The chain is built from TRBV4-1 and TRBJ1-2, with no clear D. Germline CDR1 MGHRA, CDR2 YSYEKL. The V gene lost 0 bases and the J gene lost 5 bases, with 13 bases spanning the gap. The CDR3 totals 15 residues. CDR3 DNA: TGCGCCAGCAGCCAAGATATTACACCCGAGTATGGCTACACCTTC. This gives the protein CASSQDITPEYGYTF.

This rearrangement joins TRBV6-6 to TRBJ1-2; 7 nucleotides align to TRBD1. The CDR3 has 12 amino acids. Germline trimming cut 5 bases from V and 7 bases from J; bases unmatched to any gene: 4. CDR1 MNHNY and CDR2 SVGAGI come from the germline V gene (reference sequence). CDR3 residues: CASSDRVGGYTF. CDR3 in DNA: TGTGCCAGCAGTGACAGGGTGGGTGGCTACACCTTC.

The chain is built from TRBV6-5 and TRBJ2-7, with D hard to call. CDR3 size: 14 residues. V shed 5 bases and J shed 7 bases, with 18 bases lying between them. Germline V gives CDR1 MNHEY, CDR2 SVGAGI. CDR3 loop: CASSATYPAWEQYF. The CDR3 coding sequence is TGTGCCAGCAGTGCTACCTACCCGGCGTGGGAGCAGTACTTC.

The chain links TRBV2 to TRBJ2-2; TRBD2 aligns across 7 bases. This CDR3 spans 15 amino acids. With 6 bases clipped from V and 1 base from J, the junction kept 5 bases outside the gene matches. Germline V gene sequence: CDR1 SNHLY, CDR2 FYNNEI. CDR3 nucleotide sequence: TGTGCCAGCAGGGGGGGGACGGGGAACACCGGGGAGCTGTTTTTT. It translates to CASRGGTGNTGELFF.

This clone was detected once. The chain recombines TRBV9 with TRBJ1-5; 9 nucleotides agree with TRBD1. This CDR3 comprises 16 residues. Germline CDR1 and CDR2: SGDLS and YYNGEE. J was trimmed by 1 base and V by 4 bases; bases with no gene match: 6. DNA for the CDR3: TGTGCCAGCAGCTTGCGGACAGGGGAAAGCAATCAGCCCCAGCATTTT. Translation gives CASSLRTGESNQPQHF.

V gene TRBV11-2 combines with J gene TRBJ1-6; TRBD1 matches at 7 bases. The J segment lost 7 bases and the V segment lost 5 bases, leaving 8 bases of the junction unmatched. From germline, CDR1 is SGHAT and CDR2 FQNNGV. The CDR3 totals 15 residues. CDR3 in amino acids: CASSQPDRPNSPLHF. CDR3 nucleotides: TGTGCCAGCAGCCAACCGGACAGGCCCAATTCACCCCTCCACTTT.

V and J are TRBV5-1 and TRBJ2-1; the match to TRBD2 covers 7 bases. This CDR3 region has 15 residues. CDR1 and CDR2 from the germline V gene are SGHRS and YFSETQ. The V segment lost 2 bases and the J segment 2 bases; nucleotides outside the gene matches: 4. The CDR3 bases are TGCGCCAGCAGCTTCGAGGGAGGGCCCTACAATGAGCAGTTCTTC. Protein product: CASSFEGGPYNEQFF.

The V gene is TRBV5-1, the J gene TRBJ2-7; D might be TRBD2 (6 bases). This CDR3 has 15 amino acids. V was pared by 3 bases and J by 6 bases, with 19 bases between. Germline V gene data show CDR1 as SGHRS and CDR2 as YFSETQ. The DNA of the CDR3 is TGCGCCAGCAGCTCGGGACCCGGGGGTTCGCTCGAGCAGTACTTC. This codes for CASSSGPGGSLEQYF.

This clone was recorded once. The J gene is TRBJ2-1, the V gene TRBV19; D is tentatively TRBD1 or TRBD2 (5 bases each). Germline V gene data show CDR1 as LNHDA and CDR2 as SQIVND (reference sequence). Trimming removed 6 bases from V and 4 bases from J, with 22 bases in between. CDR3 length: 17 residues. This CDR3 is CASSPNSGTPDYNEQFF. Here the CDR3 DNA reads TGTGCCAGTAGCCCAAATTCTGGGACCCCCGATTACAATGAGCAGTTCTTC.

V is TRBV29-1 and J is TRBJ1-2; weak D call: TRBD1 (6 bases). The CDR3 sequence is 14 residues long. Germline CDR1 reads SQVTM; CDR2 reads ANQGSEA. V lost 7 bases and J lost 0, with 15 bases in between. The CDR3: CSAYAGQTNYGYTF. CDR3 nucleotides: TGCAGCGCTTATGCGGGACAAACTAACTATGGCTACACCTTC.

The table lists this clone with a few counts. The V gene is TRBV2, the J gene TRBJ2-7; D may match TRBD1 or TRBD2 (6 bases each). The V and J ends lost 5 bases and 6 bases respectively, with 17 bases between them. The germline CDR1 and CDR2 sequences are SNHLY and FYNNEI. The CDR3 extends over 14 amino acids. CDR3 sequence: CASSSTGRSGEQYF. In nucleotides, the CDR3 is TGTGCCAGCAGTTCAACAGGGAGGTCTGGCGAGCAGTACTTC.

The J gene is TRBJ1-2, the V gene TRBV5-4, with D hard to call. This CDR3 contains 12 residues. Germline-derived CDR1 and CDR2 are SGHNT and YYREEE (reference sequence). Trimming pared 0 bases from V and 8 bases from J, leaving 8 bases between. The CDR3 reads CASSLGEGGYTF. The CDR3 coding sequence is TGTGCCAGCAGCTTGGGAGAGGGAGGCTACACCTTC.

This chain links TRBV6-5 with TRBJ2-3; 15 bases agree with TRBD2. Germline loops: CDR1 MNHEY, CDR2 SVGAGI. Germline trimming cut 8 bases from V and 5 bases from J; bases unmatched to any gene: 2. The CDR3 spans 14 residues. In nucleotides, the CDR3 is TGTGCCAGCGCGGGACTAGCGGGAGGAGATACGCAGTATTTT. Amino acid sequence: CASAGLAGGDTQYF.

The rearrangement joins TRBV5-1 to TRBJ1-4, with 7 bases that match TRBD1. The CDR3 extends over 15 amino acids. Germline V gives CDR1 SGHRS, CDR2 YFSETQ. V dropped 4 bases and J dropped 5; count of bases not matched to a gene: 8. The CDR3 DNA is TGCGCCAGCAGCCCACAGGGGCCCCCAAATGAAAAACTGTTTTTT. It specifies CASSPQGPPNEKLFF.

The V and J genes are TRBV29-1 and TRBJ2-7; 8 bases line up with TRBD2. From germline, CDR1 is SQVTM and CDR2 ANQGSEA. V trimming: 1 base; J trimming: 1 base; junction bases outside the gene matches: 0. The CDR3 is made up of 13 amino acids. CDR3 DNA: TGCAGCGTTGAAGGCGGGGGGTCCTACGAGCAGTACTTC. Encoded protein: CSVEGGGSYEQYF.

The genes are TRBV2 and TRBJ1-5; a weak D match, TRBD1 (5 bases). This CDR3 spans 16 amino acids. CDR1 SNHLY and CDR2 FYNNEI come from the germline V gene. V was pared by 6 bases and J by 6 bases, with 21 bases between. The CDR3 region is CASSAVVSARGQPQHF. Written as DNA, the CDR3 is TGTGCCAGCAGCGCCGTGGTGTCGGCGAGGGGTCAGCCCCAGCATTTT.

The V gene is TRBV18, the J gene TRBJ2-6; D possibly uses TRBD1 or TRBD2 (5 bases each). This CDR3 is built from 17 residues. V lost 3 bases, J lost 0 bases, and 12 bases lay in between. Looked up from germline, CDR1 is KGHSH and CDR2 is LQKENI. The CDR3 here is CASSPRQRASGANVLTF. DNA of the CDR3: TGTGCCAGCTCACCCAGACAGAGGGCCTCTGGGGCCAACGTCCTGACTTTC.

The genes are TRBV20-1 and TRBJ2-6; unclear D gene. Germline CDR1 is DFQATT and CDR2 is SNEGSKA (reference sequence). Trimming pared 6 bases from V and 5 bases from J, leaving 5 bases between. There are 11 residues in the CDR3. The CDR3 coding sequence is TGCAGTGCCATCCGGGCCAACGTCCTGACTTTC. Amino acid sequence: CSAIRANVLTF.

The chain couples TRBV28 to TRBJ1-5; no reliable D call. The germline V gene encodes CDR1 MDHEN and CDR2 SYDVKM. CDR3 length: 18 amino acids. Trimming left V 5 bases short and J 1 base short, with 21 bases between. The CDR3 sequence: CASSIGLISDLSNQPQHF. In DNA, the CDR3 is TGTGCCAGCAGTATCGGACTGATTTCCGATTTGAGCAATCAGCCCCAGCATTTT.

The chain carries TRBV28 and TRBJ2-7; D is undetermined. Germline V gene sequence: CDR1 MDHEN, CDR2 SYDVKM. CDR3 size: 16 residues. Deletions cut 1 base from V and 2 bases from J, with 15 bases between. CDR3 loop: CASSLSFLGPAYEQYF. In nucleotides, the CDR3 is TGTGCCAGCAGTTTATCGTTTTTGGGCCCAGCCTACGAGCAGTACTTC.